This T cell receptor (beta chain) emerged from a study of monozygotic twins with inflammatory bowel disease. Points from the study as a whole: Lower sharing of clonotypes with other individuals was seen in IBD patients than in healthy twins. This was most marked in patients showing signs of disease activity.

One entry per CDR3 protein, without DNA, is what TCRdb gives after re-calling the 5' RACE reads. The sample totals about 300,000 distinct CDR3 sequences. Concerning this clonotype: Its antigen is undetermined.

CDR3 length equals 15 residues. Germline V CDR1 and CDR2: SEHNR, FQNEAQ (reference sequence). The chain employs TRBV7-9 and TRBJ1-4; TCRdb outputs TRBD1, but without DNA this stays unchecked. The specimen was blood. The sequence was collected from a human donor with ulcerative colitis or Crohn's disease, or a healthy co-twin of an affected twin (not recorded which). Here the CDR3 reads CASSLQGHINEKLFF.